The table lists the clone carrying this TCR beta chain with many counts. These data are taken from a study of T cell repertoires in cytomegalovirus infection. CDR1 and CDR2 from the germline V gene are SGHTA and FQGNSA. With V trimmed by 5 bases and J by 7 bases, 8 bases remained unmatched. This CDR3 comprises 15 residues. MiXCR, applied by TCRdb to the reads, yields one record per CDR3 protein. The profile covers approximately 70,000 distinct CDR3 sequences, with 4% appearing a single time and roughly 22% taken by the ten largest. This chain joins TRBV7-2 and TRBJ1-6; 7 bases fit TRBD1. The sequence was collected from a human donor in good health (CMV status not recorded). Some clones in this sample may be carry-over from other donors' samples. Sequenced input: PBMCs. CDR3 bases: TGTGCCAGCAGCCCTCAACAGGGGACCAATTCACCCCTCCACTTT. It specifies CASSPQQGTNSPLHF.